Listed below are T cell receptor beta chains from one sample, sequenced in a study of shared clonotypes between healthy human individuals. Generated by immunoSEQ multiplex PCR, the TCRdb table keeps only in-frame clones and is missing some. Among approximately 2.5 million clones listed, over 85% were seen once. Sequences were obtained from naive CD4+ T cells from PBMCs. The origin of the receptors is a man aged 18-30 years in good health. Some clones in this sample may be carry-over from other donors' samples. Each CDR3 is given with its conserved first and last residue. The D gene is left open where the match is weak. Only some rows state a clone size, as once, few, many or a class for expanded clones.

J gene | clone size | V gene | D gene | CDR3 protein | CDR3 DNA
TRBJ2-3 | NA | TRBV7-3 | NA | CASSRWGAPEDTQYF | TGTGCCAGCAGCAGGTGGGGGGCCCCGGAAGATACGCAGTATTTT
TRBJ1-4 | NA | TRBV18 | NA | CASSPPNEKLFF | TGTGCCAGCTCACCCCCTAATGAAAAACTGTTTTTT
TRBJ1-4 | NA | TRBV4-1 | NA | CASSQGNEKLFF | TGCGCCAGCAGCCAAGGGAATGAAAAACTGTTTTTT
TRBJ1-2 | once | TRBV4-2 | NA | CASSQSSHEGRNYGYTF | TGTGCCAGCAGCCAAAGTAGCCATGAAGGCAGGAACTATGGCTACACCTTC
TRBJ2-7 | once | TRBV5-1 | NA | CASSLTAAYEQYF | TGCGCCAGCAGCTTGACCGCCGCCTACGAGCAGTACTTC
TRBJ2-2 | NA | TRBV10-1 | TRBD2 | CASSESTKWLAGEVAGELFF | TGCGCCAGCAGTGAGTCGACTAAGTGGCTAGCGGGAGAAGTAGCCGGGGAGCTGTTTTTT
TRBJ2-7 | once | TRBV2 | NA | CASRSRRENEQYF | TGTGCCAGCAGGTCAAGAAGGGAGAACGAGCAGTACTTC
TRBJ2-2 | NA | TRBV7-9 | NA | CASSYRTGGISDTGELFF | TGTGCCAGCAGCTATAGGACTGGCGGGATCTCCGACACCGGGGAGCTGTTTTTT
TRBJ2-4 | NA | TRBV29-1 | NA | CSVERSPGNIQYF | TGCAGCGTTGAACGGAGCCCCGGAAACATTCAGTACTTC
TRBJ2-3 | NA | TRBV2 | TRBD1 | CASSEHGTGKSDTQYF | TGTGCCAGCAGTGAACACGGGACAGGGAAATCAGATACGCAGTATTTT
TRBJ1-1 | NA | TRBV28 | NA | CASSFRLRGVITEAFF | TGTGCCAGCAGTTTTCGATTGAGGGGGGTGATCACTGAAGCTTTCTTT
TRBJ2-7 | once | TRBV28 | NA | CASITDSSYEQYF | TGTGCCAGCATTACGGACAGCTCCTACGAGCAGTACTTC
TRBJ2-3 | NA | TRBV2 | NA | CASSEIIGPTDTQYF | TGTGCCAGCAGTGAAATTATCGGCCCGACAGATACGCAGTATTTT
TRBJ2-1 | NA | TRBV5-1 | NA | CASSSTGRAYNEQFF | TGCGCCAGCAGCTCGACAGGGAGGGCCTACAATGAGCAGTTCTTC
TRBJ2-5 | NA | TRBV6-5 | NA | CASFSRPETQYF | TGTGCCAGCTTTTCTCGCCCGGAGACCCAGTACTTC
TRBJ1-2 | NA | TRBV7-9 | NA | CASSSRWGLNYGYTF | TGTGCCAGCAGCTCCAGATGGGGACTAAACTATGGCTACACCTTC